The clone carrying this T cell receptor beta chain has a count of ten or more. No antigen is known for it. Healthy Caucasians, and only they, were the donors. Carrying unique molecular identifiers, the cDNA also gained a universal primer site through template switching. Via MiXCR, TCRdb re-called the 5' RACE reads, giving one row per CDR3 protein. Of some 1,600,000 distinct CDR3 sequences listed, around 33% are singletons. The CDR3 runs 14 residues. The V gene lost 5 bases and the J gene lost 1 base, with 12 bases spanning the gap. Germline CDR1 is SGHKS and CDR2 is YYEKEE (reference sequence). The sample comes from a study of identical twins. General study points: Without tracking the same donors, conclusions rested on cross-sectional statistical analysis.

The rearrangement links TRBV5-5 to TRBJ2-5, with D possibly being TRBD2 (6 bases). The specimen sequenced was cord blood. The TCR originated in a newborn girl in good health. The CDR3 region is CASRQSSAQETQYF. CDR3 nucleotides: TGTGCCAGCAGACAATCTAGCGCCCAAGAGACCCAGTACTTC.